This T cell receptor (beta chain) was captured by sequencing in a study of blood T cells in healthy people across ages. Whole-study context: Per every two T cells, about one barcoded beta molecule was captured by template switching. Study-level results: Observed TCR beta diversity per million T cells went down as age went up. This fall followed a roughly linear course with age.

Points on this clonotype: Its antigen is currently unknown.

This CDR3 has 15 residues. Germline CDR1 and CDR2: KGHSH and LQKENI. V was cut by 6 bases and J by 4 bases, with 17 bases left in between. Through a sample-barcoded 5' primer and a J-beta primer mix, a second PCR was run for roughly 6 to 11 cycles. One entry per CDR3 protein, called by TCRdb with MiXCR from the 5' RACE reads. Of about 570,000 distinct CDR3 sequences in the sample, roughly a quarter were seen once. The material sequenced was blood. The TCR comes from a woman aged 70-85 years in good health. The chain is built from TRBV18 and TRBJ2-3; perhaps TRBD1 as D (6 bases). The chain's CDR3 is CASSTGQTRADTQYF. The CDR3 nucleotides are TGTGCCAGCTCTACGGGACAAACTCGCGCAGATACGCAGTATTTT.